Listed below are T cell receptor beta chains from one sample, sequenced in a study of T cell responses to AZD1222 COVID-19 vaccine. Using immunoSEQ multiplex PCR, the repertoire was profiled, and TCRdb retains in-frame clones only, with some absent. Among around 120,000 clones listed, 92% were seen once. The sequencing used peripheral blood, collected on day 0 of AZD1222 vaccination. The receptors were gathered from an adult in good health. The CDR3 runs from the conserved cysteine through the conserved F or W. The order of the fields is D gene, V gene, CDR3 protein. A D gene is named only where the DNA matches it firmly.

D gene: .
V gene: TRBV28
CDR3 protein: CASSLYAFQPQHF

D gene: TRBD1
V gene: TRBV6-6
CDR3 protein: CASSPGTGGFRNSPLHF

D gene: .
V gene: TRBV10-3
CDR3 protein: CAISEETGAEAFF

D gene: TRBD1
V gene: TRBV29-1
CDR3 protein: CSAGTGVTGELFF

D gene: .
V gene: TRBV19
CDR3 protein: CASAYLRRTHLPGNTIYF

D gene: .
V gene: TRBV7-9
CDR3 protein: CASSLGHPNTEAFF

D gene: TRBD2
V gene: TRBV7-3
CDR3 protein: CASRSSGRDNEQFF

D gene: .
V gene: TRBV5-6
CDR3 protein: CASSWARGAREDTQYF

D gene: TRBD1
V gene: TRBV7-8
CDR3 protein: CASSLVGTGNTGELFF

D gene: .
V gene: TRBV7-8
CDR3 protein: CASSSHSGNTIYF

D gene: .
V gene: TRBV10-3
CDR3 protein: CAISAGSSGNTIYF

D gene: .
V gene: TRBV18
CDR3 protein: CASSPGRLYEQYF

D gene: .
V gene: TRBV20-1
CDR3 protein: CSYSSDEQYF

D gene: TRBD2
V gene: TRBV6-5
CDR3 protein: CASSYRWTSRTDTQYF

D gene: TRBD2
V gene: TRBV7-3
CDR3 protein: CASSLLSGITGELFF

D gene: TRBD2
V gene: TRBV7-9
CDR3 protein: CASSHRPKLAGGITGELFF